This T cell receptor beta chain was recovered during a study of blood T cell repertoires in COVID-19. Study as a whole: The United States, Italy and Spain supplied acute and convalescent COVID-19 samples.

V trimming: 6 bases; J trimming: 0 bases; junction bases outside the gene matches: 10. Germline CDR1 and CDR2: MDHEN and SYDVKM. This CDR3 region has 17 residues. Sequencing was performed with immunoSEQ multiplex PCR; in TCRdb, only in-frame clones are kept and a portion is missing. The profile shows about 220,000 clones, around 85% of them singletons. The chain is built from TRBV28 and TRBJ1-5; 8 nucleotides align to TRBD1. This sequence originates from a human donor in a cohort sampled during active COVID-19. Material for sequencing was peripheral blood. This chain's CDR3 is CASSQGQGVYSNQPQHF. The CDR3 DNA reads as TGTGCCAGCAGCCAAGGACAGGGCGTATATAGCAATCAGCCCCAGCATTTT.